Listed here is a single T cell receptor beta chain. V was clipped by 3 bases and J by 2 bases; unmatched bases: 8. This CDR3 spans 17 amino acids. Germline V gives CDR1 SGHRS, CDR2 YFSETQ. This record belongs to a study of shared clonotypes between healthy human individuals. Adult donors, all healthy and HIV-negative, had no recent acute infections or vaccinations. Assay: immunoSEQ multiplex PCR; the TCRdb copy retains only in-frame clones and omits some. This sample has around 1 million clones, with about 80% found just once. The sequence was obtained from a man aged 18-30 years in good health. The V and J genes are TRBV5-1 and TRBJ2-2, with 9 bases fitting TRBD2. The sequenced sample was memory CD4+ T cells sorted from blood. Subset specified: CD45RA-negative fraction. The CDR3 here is CASSSLGGGANTGELFF. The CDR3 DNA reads TGCGCCAGCAGCTCCCTTGGCGGGGGGGCCAACACCGGGGAGCTGTTTTTT.